A single sample is the source of the 6 T cell receptor beta chains below, sequenced in a study of PD-1 blockade in classical Hodgkin lymphoma. This table comes from immunoSEQ multiplex PCR, and its TCRdb copy is limited to in-frame clones, with some not included. The sample carries tens of thousands of clones, 91% recorded once. Documented time point: cycle 4 day 1 (C4D1), after around six weeks of nivolumab. In every patient, relapse followed autologous stem cell transplantation, while exposure to brentuximab vedotin differed. The sample consisted of peripheral blood mononuclear cells (PBMCs), taken before the fourth cycle of nivolumab. Receptor source: a human donor with classical Hodgkin lymphoma.

V usage is TRBV2 and J usage is TRBJ2-7; D is unclear. The CDR3 has 11 residues. CDR1 is SNHLY and CDR2 is FYNNEI in the germline V gene. V lost 8 bases and J 9 bases, leaving 14 bases between the germline ends. The CDR3 coding sequence is TGTGCCAGCGGGGTGGGCCCCTGGCAGTACTTC. It specifies CASGVGPWQYF.

The J gene is TRBJ2-1, the V gene TRBV6-5; D gene uncertain. Trimming cost V 7 bases and J 5 bases, with 12 bases left between them. This CDR3 spans 13 amino acids. The germline V gene has CDR1 MNHEY and CDR2 SVGAGI. CDR3 sequence: CASIGLGHNEQFF. Here the CDR3 DNA reads TGTGCCAGCATAGGGTTAGGTCACAATGAGCAGTTCTTC.

The chain couples TRBV9 to TRBJ2-5; D gene uncertain. The end of the DNA fits TRBJ2-7 better, so the J call may be wrong. The germline gives CDR1 SGDLS, CDR2 YYNGEE. This CDR3 has 15 amino acids. CDR3 DNA: TGTGCCAGCAGCCCCCGACCGGAAGGCTCCTACGAGCAGTACTTC. Protein sequence: CASSPRPEGSYEQYF.

The V gene is TRBV5-1, the J gene TRBJ2-5; D not resolved. V gave up 4 bases and J gave up 5 bases, with 9 bases separating them. The CDR3 sequence is 12 residues long. Germline CDR1 is SGHRS and CDR2 is YFSETQ. The CDR3: CASSLGSETQYF. CDR3 nucleotides: TGCGCCAGCAGCCTGGGGTCGGAGACCCAGTACTTC.

The genes are TRBV7-9 and TRBJ2-3; no firm D call. V was pared by 3 bases and J by 2 bases, with 6 bases between. Germline lookup yields CDR1 SEHNR and CDR2 FQNEAQ (reference sequence). This CDR3 is built from 13 residues. The CDR3 spells CASSFLHTDTQYF. The CDR3 coding sequence is TGTGCCAGCAGCTTTTTGCACACAGATACGCAGTATTTT.

The J gene is TRBJ2-3, the V gene TRBV2; 8 positions match TRBD1. Per the germline V gene, CDR1 is SNHLY and CDR2 is FYNNEI. The CDR3 consists of 14 residues. With V trimmed by 4 bases and J by 6 bases, 6 bases remained unmatched. Here the CDR3 reads CASSAMTGVDTQYF. The CDR3 DNA sequence: TGTGCCAGCAGTGCTATGACAGGGGTCGATACGCAGTATTTT.